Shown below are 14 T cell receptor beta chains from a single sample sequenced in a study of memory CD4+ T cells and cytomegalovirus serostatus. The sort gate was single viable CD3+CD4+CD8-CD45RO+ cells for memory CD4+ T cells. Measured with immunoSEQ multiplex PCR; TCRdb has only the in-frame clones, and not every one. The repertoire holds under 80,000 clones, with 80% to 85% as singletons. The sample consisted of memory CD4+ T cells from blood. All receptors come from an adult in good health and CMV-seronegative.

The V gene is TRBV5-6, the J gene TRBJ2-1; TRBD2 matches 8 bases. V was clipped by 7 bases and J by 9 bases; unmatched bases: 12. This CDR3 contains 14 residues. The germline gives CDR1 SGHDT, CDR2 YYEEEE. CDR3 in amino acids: CASQGLAGYCEQFF. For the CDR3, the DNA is TGTGCCAGCCAGGGATTAGCGGGATACTGTGAGCAGTTCTTC.

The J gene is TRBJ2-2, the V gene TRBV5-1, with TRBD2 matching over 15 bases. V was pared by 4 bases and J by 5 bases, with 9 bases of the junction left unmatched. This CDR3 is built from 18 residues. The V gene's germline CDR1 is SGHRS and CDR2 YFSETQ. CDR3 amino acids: CASSPGLAGGLRTGELFF. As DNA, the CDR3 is TGCGCCAGCAGCCCCGGACTAGCGGGGGGGCTCAGGACCGGGGAGCTGTTTTTT.

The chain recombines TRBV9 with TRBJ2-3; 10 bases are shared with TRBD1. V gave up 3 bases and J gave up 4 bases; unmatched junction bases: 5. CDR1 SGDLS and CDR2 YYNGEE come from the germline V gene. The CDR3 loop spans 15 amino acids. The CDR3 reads CASSAGQGTADTQYF. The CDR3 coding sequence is TGTGCCAGCAGCGCGGGACAGGGGACCGCAGATACGCAGTATTTT.

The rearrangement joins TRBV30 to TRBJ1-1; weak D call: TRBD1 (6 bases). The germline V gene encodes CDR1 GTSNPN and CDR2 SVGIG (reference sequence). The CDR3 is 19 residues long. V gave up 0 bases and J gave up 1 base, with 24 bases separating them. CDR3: CAWSVRPGQRTFGNTEAFF. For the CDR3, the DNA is TGTGCCTGGAGTGTACGGCCCGGACAGCGGACGTTTGGGAACACTGAAGCTTTCTTT.

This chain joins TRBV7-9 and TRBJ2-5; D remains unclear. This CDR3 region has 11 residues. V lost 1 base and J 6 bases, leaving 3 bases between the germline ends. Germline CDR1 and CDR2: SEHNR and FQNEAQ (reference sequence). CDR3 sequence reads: CASSLDQTQYF. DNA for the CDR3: TGTGCCAGCAGCTTAGATCAGACCCAGTACTTC.

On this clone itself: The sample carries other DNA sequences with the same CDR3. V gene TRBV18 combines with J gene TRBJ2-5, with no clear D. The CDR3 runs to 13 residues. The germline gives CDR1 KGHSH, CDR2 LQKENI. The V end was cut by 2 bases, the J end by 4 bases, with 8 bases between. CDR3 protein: CASSPGVGETQYF. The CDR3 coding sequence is TGTGCCAGCTCACCAGGGGTTGGAGAGACCCAGTACTTC.

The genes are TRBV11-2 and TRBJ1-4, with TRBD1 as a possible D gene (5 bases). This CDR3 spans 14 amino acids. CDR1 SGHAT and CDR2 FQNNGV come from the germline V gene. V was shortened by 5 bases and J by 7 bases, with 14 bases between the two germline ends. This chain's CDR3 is CASSRQRSSEKLFF. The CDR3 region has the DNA TGTGCCAGCAGCCGACAGAGAAGTAGTGAAAAACTGTTTTTT.

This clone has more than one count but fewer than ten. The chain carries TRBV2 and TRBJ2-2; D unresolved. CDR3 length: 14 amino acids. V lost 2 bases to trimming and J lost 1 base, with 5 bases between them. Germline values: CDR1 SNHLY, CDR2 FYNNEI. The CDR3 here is CASSETRNTGELFF. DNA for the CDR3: TGTGCCAGCAGTGAAACACGGAACACCGGGGAGCTGTTTTTT. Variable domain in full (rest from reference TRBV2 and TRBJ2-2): EPEVTQTPSHQVTQMGQEVILRCVPISNHLYFYWYRQILGQKVEFLVSFYNNEISEKSEIFDDQFSVERPDGSNFTLKIRSTKLEDSAMYFCASSETRNTGELFFGEGSRLTVL.

Written as DNA, the CDR3 is TGTGCCAGTAGGCAAGGGACTAGGTACGGAGGCGAGCAGTACTTC. Residues: CASRQGTRYGGEQYF. The V call is TRBV19, the J call TRBJ2-7, with 8 bases lining up with TRBD2. The CDR3 extends over 15 amino acids. Germline lookup yields CDR1 LNHDA and CDR2 SQIVND (reference sequence). Trimming at V came to 6 bases and at J to 6 bases, leaving 13 bases not matched to a gene.

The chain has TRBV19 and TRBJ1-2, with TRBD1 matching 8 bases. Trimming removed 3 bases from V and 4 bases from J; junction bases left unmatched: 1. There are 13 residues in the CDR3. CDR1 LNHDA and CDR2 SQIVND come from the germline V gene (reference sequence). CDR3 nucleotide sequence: TGTGCCAGTAGTATCGGACAGGGCTATGGCTACACCTTC. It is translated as CASSIGQGYGYTF.

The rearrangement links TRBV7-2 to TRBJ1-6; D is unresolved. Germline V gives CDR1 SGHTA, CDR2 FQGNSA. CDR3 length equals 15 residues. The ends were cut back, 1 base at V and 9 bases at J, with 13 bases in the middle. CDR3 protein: CASSLGGLGGSPLHF. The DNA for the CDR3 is TGTGCCAGCAGCTTAGGCGGGCTAGGCGGTTCACCCCTCCACTTT. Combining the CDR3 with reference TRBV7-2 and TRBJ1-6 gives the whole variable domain GAGVSQSPSNKVTEKGKDVELRCDPISGHTALYWYRQSLGQGLEFLIYFQGNSAPDKSGLPSDRFSAERTGGSVSTLTIQRTQQEDSAVYLCASSLGGLGGSPLHFGNGTRLTVT.

Written as DNA, the CDR3 is TGTGCCAGCAGCGTAGCCAGTCAGAACACTGAAGCTTTCTTT. Residues: CASSVASQNTEAFF. V usage is TRBV9 and J usage is TRBJ1-1; no clear D. V lost 0 bases to trimming and J lost 1 base, with 7 bases between them. Germline V gene lookup returns CDR1 SGDLS and CDR2 YYNGEE. CDR3 length: 14 amino acids.

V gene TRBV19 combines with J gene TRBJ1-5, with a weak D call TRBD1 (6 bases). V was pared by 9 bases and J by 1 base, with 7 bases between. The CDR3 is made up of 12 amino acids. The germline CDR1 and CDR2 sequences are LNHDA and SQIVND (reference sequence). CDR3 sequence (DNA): TGTGCCAGCACAGGGAGCAATCAGCCCCAGCATTTT. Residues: CASTGSNQPQHF.

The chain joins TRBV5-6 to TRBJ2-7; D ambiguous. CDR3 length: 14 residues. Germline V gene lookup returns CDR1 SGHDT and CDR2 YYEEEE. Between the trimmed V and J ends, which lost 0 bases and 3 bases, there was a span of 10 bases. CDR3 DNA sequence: TGTGCCAGCAGCTTGGCTCGAAGTTTCTACGAGCAGTACTTC. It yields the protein CASSLARSFYEQYF.